The 17 T cell receptor beta chains below were found in one sample sequenced in a study of control samples from healthy donors and cancer patients. TCRdb's table, derived via immunoSEQ multiplex PCR, lists solely in-frame clones and lacks some. The table shows about 69,000 clones, with around 84% occurring only once. Sequences were obtained from PBMCs. The receptors stem from a woman between 50 and 59 years old with lung cancer.

The genes are TRBV27 and TRBJ1-5, with unresolved D. V shed 2 bases and J shed 0 bases, with 5 bases lying between them. From germline, CDR1 is MNHEY and CDR2 SMNVEV (reference sequence). The CDR3 runs to 14 residues. CDR3 bases: TGTGCCAGCAGTTTAAGTGATAGCAATCAGCCCCAGCATTTT. This sequence encodes CASSLSDSNQPQHF.

This clone was seen just once. The chain joins TRBV27 to TRBJ1-6; D remains ambiguous. The CDR3 loop spans 13 amino acids. Germline CDR1 MNHEY, CDR2 SMNVEV (reference sequence). Trimming stripped 9 bases from V and 9 bases from J, with 15 bases between. The CDR3 sequence: CASLAGFGSPLHF. The CDR3 bases are TGTGCCAGTCTGGCGGGGTTCGGTTCACCCCTCCACTTT.

This chain uses TRBV6-2 or TRBV6-3 with TRBJ1-4; a possible D gene is TRBD1 (5 bases). The germline V and J ends were trimmed by 4 bases and 5 bases, with 11 bases remaining between them. This CDR3 is 14 amino acids long. Germline loops: CDR1 MNHEY, CDR2 SVGEGT. Here the CDR3 reads CASSSRVLNEKLFF. The CDR3 DNA reads as TGTGCCAGCAGTTCCAGGGTCTTGAATGAAAAACTGTTTTTT.

The J gene is TRBJ1-1, the V gene TRBV6-5; the D is unclear. CDR1 is MNHEY and CDR2 is SVGAGI in the germline V gene. The CDR3 length is 13 residues. V lost 6 bases to trimming and J lost 0 bases, with 8 bases between them. CDR3 amino acids: CASRFDLNTEAFF. CDR3 sequence (DNA): TGTGCCAGCAGGTTTGACTTGAACACTGAAGCTTTCTTT.

This chain's CDR3 is CASSIETAGGPNEQYF. CDR3 DNA sequence: TGTGCCAGTAGTATAGAGACAGCGGGGGGGCCGAACGAGCAGTACTTC. The chain has TRBV19 and TRBJ2-7; the match to TRBD2 covers 10 bases. Germline V gene data show CDR1 as LNHDA and CDR2 as SQIVND (reference sequence). The CDR3 extends over 16 amino acids. Germline trimming cut 0 bases from V and 5 bases from J; bases unmatched to any gene: 7.

The rearrangement links TRBV21-1 to TRBJ1-2. TRBV21-1 is recorded as a pseudogene. The CDR3 extends over 19 amino acids. The CDR3 protein is CASSKTGPSPWGGFYGYTF. CDR3 coding DNA: TGTGCCAGCAGCAAAACCGGTCCTTCGCCGTGGGGGGGATTTTATGGCTACACCTTC.

Only a few counts were recorded for this clone. V usage is TRBV9 and J usage is TRBJ1-2; D possibly corresponds to TRBD1 (5 bases). The germline V gene has CDR1 SGDLS and CDR2 YYNGEE. V was trimmed by 4 bases and J by 2 bases, leaving 12 bases between them. CDR3 length: 14 amino acids. The CDR3 DNA reads as TGTGCCAGCAGCACCCGGCGGGGGAACTATGGCTACACCTTC. Amino acid sequence: CASSTRRGNYGYTF.

The chain combines TRBV25-1 with TRBJ1-4; tentatively, D is TRBD1 (5 bases). Germline V gene lookup returns CDR1 MGHDK and CDR2 SYGVNS. CDR3 size: 11 residues. V dropped 8 bases and J dropped 8 bases, with 9 bases sitting between them. The chain's CDR3 is CASATEEKLFF. In DNA form, the CDR3 reads TGTGCCAGCGCGACAGAAGAAAAACTGTTTTTT.

CDR3 sequence (DNA): TGTGCCAGCAGTTACTCGGGGGCGCTTAGCAATCAGCCCCAGCATTTT. The encoded protein is CASSYSGALSNQPQHF. The rearrangement uses TRBV6-2 or TRBV6-3 and TRBJ1-5, with D possibly matching TRBD1 (6 bases). The V gene lost 0 bases and the J gene lost 0 bases, with 9 bases spanning the gap. The CDR3 length is 16 residues. Germline V gene lookup returns CDR1 MNHEY and CDR2 SVGEGT.

This sequence joins TRBV27 and TRBJ1-1, with 9 bases identical to TRBD1. Looked up from germline, CDR1 is MNHEY and CDR2 is SMNVEV (reference sequence). This CDR3 contains 12 residues. V was clipped by 5 bases and J by 7 bases; unmatched bases: 2. The CDR3, as DNA: TGTGCCAGCAGTGGACAGGGGAATGAAGCTTTCTTT. It translates to CASSGQGNEAFF.

The chain carries TRBV12-5 and TRBJ2-7; D gene ambiguous. The germline CDR1 and CDR2 sequences are LGHNT and FRNRAP. V was clipped by 5 bases and J by 3 bases, with 14 bases between them. The CDR3 extends over 14 amino acids. The CDR3 nucleotides read TGTGCTAGTGGTCCGACCAGGAGCAGCTACGAGCAGTACTTC. It is translated as CASGPTRSSYEQYF.

V gene TRBV18 combines with J gene TRBJ2-7, with D possibly being TRBD1 (6 bases). The CDR3 is made up of 15 amino acids. Germline V gene sequence: CDR1 KGHSH, CDR2 LQKENI. V lost 3 bases and J 3 bases, leaving 15 bases between the germline ends. The CDR3: CASSPESTGYYEQYF. CDR3 bases: TGTGCCAGCTCACCTGAATCAACAGGGTACTACGAGCAGTACTTC.

This clone appeared once. This chain links TRBV7-2 with TRBJ1-5, with D uncertain. Germline CDR1 is SGHTA and CDR2 is FQGNSA. V was clipped by 4 bases and J by 5 bases, with 12 bases between them. The CDR3 contains 14 residues. For the CDR3, the DNA is TGTGCCAGCAGCTCCTACGGGAGGGATCAGCCCCAGCATTTT. This sequence encodes CASSSYGRDQPQHF.

The chain's CDR3 is CASSQGLLSGTAYEQYF. The CDR3 DNA follows: TGTGCCAGCAGCCAGGGACTCCTTTCCGGGACGGCCTACGAGCAGTACTTC. The chain carries TRBV3-1 (or the pseudogene TRBV3-2) and TRBJ2-7, with a weak D call TRBD2 (6 bases). Between the trimmed V and J ends, which lost 3 bases and 2 bases, there was a span of 20 bases. Germline CDR1 and CDR2: LGHDT and YNNKEL (reference sequence). The CDR3 sequence is 17 residues long.

In DNA, the CDR3 is TGTGCCAGCAGTTTCCTCGGGCAATCCTACGAGCAGTACTTC. It yields the protein CASSFLGQSYEQYF. This sequence joins TRBV27 and TRBJ2-7, with unresolved D. V gave up 3 bases and J gave up 1 base, with 10 bases separating them. The CDR3 runs 14 residues. The germline CDR1 and CDR2 sequences are MNHEY and SMNVEV (reference sequence).

This clone was counted a single time. The rearrangement joins TRBV27 to TRBJ1-1; D is ambiguous. Germline loops: CDR1 MNHEY, CDR2 SMNVEV (reference sequence). Trimming shortened V by 5 bases and J by 2 bases, and 6 bases separated the two germline ends. This CDR3 has 12 amino acids. The DNA for the CDR3 is TGTGCCAGCAGTACCATCAACACTGAAGCTTTCTTT. Translation: CASSTINTEAFF.

A few counts support this clone. V usage is TRBV12-3 or TRBV12-4 and J usage is TRBJ1-1; no clear D. The ends were cut back, 8 bases at V and 9 bases at J, with 13 bases in the middle. The length of the CDR3 is 11 residues. The CDR3 DNA reads as TGTGCCAGCTATGGATTTTCACAAGCTTTCTTT. This codes for CASYGFSQAFF.